The entry that follows covers one T cell receptor beta chain sequence. Its matching antigen is unknown. This entry is derived from a study of pediatric ulcerative colitis. Study-wide points: Clonal expansions reduced rectal repertoire diversity in acute severe colitis. A couple of patients had blood samples with substantially reduced template counts.

The CDR3 consists of 12 residues. V shed 5 bases and J 6 bases; nucleotides not matched to a gene: 0. Germline V gene lookup returns CDR1 LNHDA and CDR2 SQIVND (reference sequence). The assay was run at survey level. Method: immunoSEQ multiplex PCR; TCRdb's copy keeps in-frame clones and lacks some. Of about 36,000 clones listed, roughly 83% are singletons. V is TRBV19 and J is TRBJ2-2; 7 bases align to TRBD2. Sequencing was carried out using blood. The sequence derives from a girl aged 10 to 17 with moderate ulcerative colitis. CDR3 bases: TGTGCCAGTAGTGGGAGGGCCGGGGAGCTGTTTTTT. It yields the protein CASSGRAGELFF.